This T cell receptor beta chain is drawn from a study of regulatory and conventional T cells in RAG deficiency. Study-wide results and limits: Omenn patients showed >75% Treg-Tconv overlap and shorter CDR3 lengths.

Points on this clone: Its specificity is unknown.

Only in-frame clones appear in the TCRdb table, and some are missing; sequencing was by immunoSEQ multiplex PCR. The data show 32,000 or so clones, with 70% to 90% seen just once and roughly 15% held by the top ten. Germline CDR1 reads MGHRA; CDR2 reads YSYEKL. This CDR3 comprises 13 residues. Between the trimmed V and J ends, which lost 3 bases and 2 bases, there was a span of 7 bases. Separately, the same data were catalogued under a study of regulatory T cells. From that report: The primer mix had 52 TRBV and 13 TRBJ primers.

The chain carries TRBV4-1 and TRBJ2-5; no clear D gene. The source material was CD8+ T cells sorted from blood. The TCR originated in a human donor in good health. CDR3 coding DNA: TGCGCCAGCAGCCATCCACAGCAAGAGACCCAGTACTTC. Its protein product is CASSHPQQETQYF.